This T cell receptor (beta chain) was recorded in a study of T-cell reconstitution after alpha-beta-depleted transplantation in children. Study-wide results and limits: At one year after transplant, newly produced T cells mostly accounted for T-cell counts and diversity.

On this clonotype: The antigen remains undetermined.

The library targeted TCRbeta and was prepared with unique molecular identifiers. TCRdb re-called the PCR reads with MiXCR, one entry per CDR3 protein. The data show about 600,000 distinct CDR3 sequences, about 23% seen once. This CDR3 contains 15 residues. Germline loops: CDR1 SGHNT, CDR2 YENEEA. V shed 0 bases, J shed 6 bases, and the junction held 4 bases outside the gene matches. This receptor was obtained from a boy less than two years old who had a stem cell transplant for acute myeloid leukemia, so the T cells may come from the graft donor. The sequencing here drew on PBMCs, mostly from graft donor cells, taken 360 days after TCRalphabeta/CD19-depleted stem cell transplant. The chain carries TRBV11-3 and TRBJ2-1; 8 nucleotides match TRBD2. The chain's CDR3 is CASSLETGGPNEQFF. The CDR3 region has the DNA TGTGCCAGCAGCTTAGAGACGGGGGGGCCCAATGAGCAGTTCTTC.